What follows are 5 T cell receptor beta chains derived from one specimen sequenced in a study of cytomegalovirus exposure and HLA in healthy donors. Both 60 Vbeta primers and 13 Jbeta primers went into the PCR. The protocol was immunoSEQ multiplex PCR, while the TCRdb copy is restricted to in-frame clones and leaves out a portion. The sample consists of around 170,000 clones, 65% to 80% of them appearing once. Input material: PBMCs. The origin of the receptors is a woman aged 25-40 years in good health and CMV-seropositive.

The chain carries TRBV10-3 and TRBJ2-1, with 9 positions matching TRBD2. Germline CDR1 ENHRY, CDR2 SYGVKD. CDR3 length: 16 amino acids. V gave up 0 bases and J gave up 10 bases; unmatched junction bases: 10. This chain's CDR3 is CAISESRSGGPQEQFF. In DNA, the CDR3 is TGTGCCATCAGTGAGTCGAGAAGCGGGGGGCCCCAGGAGCAGTTCTTC.

A single count supports this clone. V gene TRBV29-1 combines with J gene TRBJ2-3, with a tentative D call TRBD2 (6 bases). This CDR3 contains 14 residues. Trimming took off 7 bases at V and 0 bases at J, with 14 bases between the two ends. Germline V gives CDR1 SQVTM, CDR2 ANQGSEA. CDR3 bases: TGCAGCGCTATGGGGGGACGAAGCACAGATACGCAGTATTTT. Protein: CSAMGGRSTDTQYF.

The J gene is TRBJ2-2, the V gene TRBV4-3; D possibly corresponds to TRBD2 (5 bases). Trimming cost V 3 bases and J 6 bases, with 14 bases left between them. Germline assignment: CDR1 LGHNA and CDR2 YSLEER. The CDR3 totals 15 residues. CDR3 sequence (DNA): TGCGCCAGCAGCCAGGAGGCTACGGTCTCCGGGGAGCTGTTTTTT. Translation gives CASSQEATVSGELFF.

The chain couples TRBV10-2 to TRBJ1-1; the D gene is possibly TRBD1 (5 bases). The V end lost 0 bases, the J end lost 2 bases, and 16 bases lay between the germline ends. CDR1 and CDR2 (germline): WSHSY, SAAADI. The CDR3 totals 17 residues. DNA of the CDR3: TGCGCCAGCAGTGAGTCAATGGGATTCGGGGGAAACACTGAAGCTTTCTTT. Translated, it gives CASSESMGFGGNTEAFF.

This chain links TRBV19 with TRBJ2-1, with D maybe TRBD2 (5 bases). From germline, CDR1 is LNHDA and CDR2 SQIVND (reference sequence). This CDR3 spans 14 amino acids. Between the trimmed V and J ends, which lost 7 bases and 4 bases, there was a span of 14 bases. CDR3 in DNA: TGTGCCAGTACCCCGGGCCGGGGTTACAATGAGCAGTTCTTC. Protein product: CASTPGRGYNEQFF.